Following are 8 T cell receptor beta chains from one sample sequenced in a study of T cell changes during pregnancy in multiple sclerosis. TCRdb's table, derived via immunoSEQ multiplex PCR, lists solely in-frame clones and lacks some. The sample has 30,000 to 40,000 clones; about nine tenths are singletons. Sequencing was performed on CD4+ T cells from peripheral blood mononuclear cells, taken in the third trimester of pregnancy. The receptors derive from a female donor in good health, enrolled as a control in a pregnancy study.

This chain links TRBV28 with TRBJ1-5; D call uncertain. CDR1 and CDR2 (germline): MDHEN, SYDVKM. V was pared by 1 base and J by 0 bases, with 7 bases between. The CDR3 is made up of 15 amino acids. The CDR3 sequence is CASSLLRGSNQPQHF. The CDR3 region has the DNA TGTGCCAGCAGTTTATTACGGGGTAGCAATCAGCCCCAGCATTTT.

The chain couples TRBV7-9 to TRBJ2-4, with a possible D match to TRBD2 (7 bases). The germline gives CDR1 SEHNR, CDR2 FQNEAQ (reference sequence). V was clipped by 3 bases and J by 7 bases, with 25 bases between them. The CDR3 loop spans 18 amino acids. For the CDR3, the DNA is TGTGCCAGCAGCTTGGTTGCCCTGAAGCGGGACATTAAGAACATTCAGTACTTC. Translation: CASSLVALKRDIKNIQYF.

The genes are TRBV29-1 and TRBJ1-3, with a weak D call TRBD1 (6 bases). V dropped 7 bases and J dropped 0 bases, with 16 bases sitting between them. Germline V gene sequence: CDR1 SQVTM, CDR2 ANQGSEA. This CDR3 comprises 15 residues. CDR3 DNA sequence: TGCAGCGCCACAGGGATGAAGAACTCTGGAAACACCATATATTTT. It yields the protein CSATGMKNSGNTIYF.

The genes are TRBV7-2 and TRBJ2-6; 12 nucleotides align to TRBD2. This CDR3 has 18 residues. Trimming at V came to 6 bases and at J to 1 base, leaving 7 bases not matched to a gene. From germline, CDR1 is SGHTA and CDR2 FQGNSA. The CDR3 DNA is TGTGCCAGCAGTCCTAGCGGGAGGGCCCTTTCTGGGGCCAACGTCCTGACTTTC. This gives the protein CASSPSGRALSGANVLTF.

The J gene is TRBJ2-2, the V gene TRBV6-4, with 7 bases matching TRBD2. There are 13 residues in the CDR3. J was trimmed by 5 bases and V by 6 bases; bases with no gene match: 3. CDR1 and CDR2 from the germline V gene are MRHNA and SNTAGT. The DNA of the CDR3 is TGTGCCAGCAGCGGGGGACTAACCGGGGAGCTGTTTTTT. Its protein is CASSGGLTGELFF.

This sequence joins TRBV2 and TRBJ1-6, with TRBD1 matching 8 bases. Trimming took 7 bases from V and 7 from J; bases not matched to a gene: 6. CDR3 size: 14 residues. Germline CDR1 and CDR2: SNHLY and FYNNEI. CDR3 sequence: CASKRDRSNSPLHF. For the CDR3, the DNA is TGTGCCAGCAAGCGGGACAGGAGCAATTCACCCCTCCACTTT.

CDR3 residues: CAWSVVTVGEKLFF. The CDR3 DNA reads as TGTGCCTGGAGTGTAGTAACAGTCGGTGAAAAACTGTTTTTT. The genes are TRBV30 and TRBJ1-4, with D unclear. The germline V gene has CDR1 GTSNPN and CDR2 SVGIG (reference sequence). This CDR3 region has 14 residues. Trimming left V 0 bases short and J 7 bases short, with 12 bases between. The full variable domain, completed using reference TRBV30 and TRBJ1-4, is SQTIHQWPATLVQPVGSPLSLECTVEGTSNPNLYWYRQAAGRGLQLLFYSVGIGQISSEVPQNLSASRPQDRQFILSSKKLLLSDSGFYLCAWSVVTVGEKLFFGSGTQLSVL.

V is TRBV11-3 and J is TRBJ2-2; 10 bases align to TRBD1. CDR1 is SGHNT and CDR2 is YENEEA in the germline V gene. The CDR3 contains 14 residues. Trimming removed 5 bases from V and 7 bases from J; junction bases left unmatched: 4. CDR3 DNA sequence: TGTGCCAGCAGCCTCGGGACAGGGGACGGGGAGCTGTTTTTT. This gives the protein CASSLGTGDGELFF.